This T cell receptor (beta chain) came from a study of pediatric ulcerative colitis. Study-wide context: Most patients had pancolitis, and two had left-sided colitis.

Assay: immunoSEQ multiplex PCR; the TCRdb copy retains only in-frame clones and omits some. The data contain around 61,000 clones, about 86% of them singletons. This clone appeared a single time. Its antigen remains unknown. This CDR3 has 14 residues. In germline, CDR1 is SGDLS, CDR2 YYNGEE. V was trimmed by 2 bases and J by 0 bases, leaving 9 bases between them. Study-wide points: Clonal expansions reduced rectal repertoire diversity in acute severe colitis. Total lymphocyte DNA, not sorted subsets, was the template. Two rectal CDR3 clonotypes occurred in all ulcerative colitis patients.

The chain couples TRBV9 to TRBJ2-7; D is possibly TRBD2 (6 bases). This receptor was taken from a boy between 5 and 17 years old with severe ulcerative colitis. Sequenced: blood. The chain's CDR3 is CASSVDSGSYEQYF. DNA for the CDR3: TGTGCCAGCAGCGTCGATAGCGGCTCCTACGAGCAGTACTTC.